A selection of T cell receptor beta chains follows, all from one sample in a study of radiotherapy plus CTLA-4 blockade in lung cancer. This table comes from immunoSEQ multiplex PCR, and its TCRdb copy is limited to in-frame clones, with some not included. Found here are about 100,000 clones, approximately 83% of them singletons; the top ten hold roughly 0.85%. Sequencing used peripheral blood, obtained from a patient treated with radiotherapy plus ipilimumab. Receptors were obtained from a human donor with non-small cell lung cancer who had stable disease on radiotherapy plus ipilimumab. Each CDR3 is given with its conserved first and last residue. Fields, in order: J gene, CDR3 length, clone size, V gene, D gene, CDR3 protein, CDR3 DNA. D genes are given only for firm matches. Some rows have no size entry. The others give once, few or many, or a class for an expanded clone.

TRBJ2-7 | 14 | . | TRBV4-1 | . | CASSARLGGYEQYF | TGCGCCAGCAGCGCACGACTAGGTGGCTACGAGCAGTACTTC
TRBJ2-3 | 15 | few | TRBV4-1 | TRBD2 | CASSLVAGGSDTQYF | TGCGCCAGCAGCCTGGTCGCGGGAGGGTCAGATACGCAGTATTTT
TRBJ2-7 | 15 | . | TRBV4-1 | . | CASSPHRDPAYEQYF | TGCGCCAGCAGCCCACACCGGGACCCAGCCTACGAGCAGTACTTC
TRBJ1-2 | 16 | . | TRBV5-4 | . | CASSSLGMGPLSPYTF | TGTGCCAGCAGCTCGCTCGGAATGGGCCCTTTAAGTCCCTACACCTTC
TRBJ1-2 | 15 | few | TRBV6-5 | . | CASRDLGGRGYGYTF | TGTGCCAGCAGGGATTTGGGCGGCAGGGGCTATGGCTACACCTTC
TRBJ2-1 | 15 | . | TRBV10-3 | . | CAISESLIAGNEQFF | TGTGCCATCAGTGAGTCGTTGATAGCCGGCAATGAGCAGTTCTTC
TRBJ2-1 | 16 | . | TRBV7-3 | TRBD2 | CASSSRTSGGYNEQFF | TGTGCCAGCAGCTCTCGGACTAGCGGGGGTTACAATGAGCAGTTCTTC
TRBJ2-7 | 14 | many | TRBV5-6 | TRBD1 | CASSWDRLSYEQYF | TGTGCCAGCAGCTGGGACAGGCTGTCCTACGAGCAGTACTTC
TRBJ1-4 | 15 | . | TRBV4-1 | . | CASSQGGSTNEKLFF | TGCGCCAGCAGCCAAGGGGGTTCAACTAATGAAAAACTGTTTTTT
TRBJ2-1 | 14 | . | TRBV7-2 | . | CASSLALGVNEQFF | TGTGCCAGCAGCTTAGCGCTAGGGGTGAATGAGCAGTTCTTC
TRBJ2-7 | 16 | . | TRBV5-1 | TRBD2 | CASRTGTSLYSYEQYF | TGCGCCAGCAGGACAGGGACTAGCCTATACTCCTACGAGCAGTACTTC
TRBJ1-1 | 15 | . | TRBV5-1 | . | CASSLAENRESEAFF | TGCGCCAGCAGCTTGGCCGAGAACAGGGAATCTGAAGCTTTCTTT
TRBJ1-2 | 16 | . | TRBV19 | . | CASSIVRGISESGYTF | TGTGCCAGTAGTATAGTTCGAGGCATTTCGGAATCCGGCTACACCTTC
TRBJ2-7 | 16 | once | TRBV7-2 | TRBD1 | CASSLAHTGGRHEQYF | TGTGCCAGCAGCCTGGCGCACACAGGGGGCCGCCACGAGCAGTACTTC
TRBJ2-1 | 14 | . | TRBV7-9 | TRBD2 | CASSLRTSGGEQFF | TGTGCCAGCAGCTTGCGGACTAGCGGGGGGGAGCAGTTCTTC
TRBJ2-1 | 14 | . | TRBV18 | TRBD1 | CASSPRQGPDEQFF | TGTGCCAGCTCACCGAGACAGGGGCCGGATGAGCAGTTCTTC
TRBJ2-1 | 15 | . | TRBV7-9 | TRBD2 | CASSPTSGGSNEQFF | TGTGCCAGCAGCCCTACTAGCGGGGGTAGCAATGAGCAGTTCTTC
TRBJ1-3 | 14 | . | TRBV6-1 | . | CASSEAWGAYTIYF | TGTGCCAGCAGTGAAGCGTGGGGGGCGTACACCATATATTTT
TRBJ2-3 | 15 | . | TRBV28 | . | CASSLSGVRADTQYF | TGTGCCAGCAGTTTATCAGGGGTTCGTGCAGATACGCAGTATTTT
TRBJ2-1 | 15 | once | TRBV13 | . | CASSLVRGRYNEQFF | TGTGCCAGCAGCTTAGTGCGGGGGCGGTACAATGAGCAGTTCTTC
TRBJ1-1 | 13 | once | TRBV6-1 | . | CASTSSGTTEAFF | TGTGCCAGCACCTCCTCGGGGACCACTGAAGCTTTCTTT
TRBJ2-3 | 16 | . | TRBV5-1 | . | CASSLYVTGDTDTQYF | TGCGCCAGCAGCTTGTACGTTACAGGTGACACAGATACGCAGTATTTT
TRBJ1-5 | 14 | . | TRBV13 | TRBD1 | CASSSTGANQPQHF | TGTGCCAGCAGCTCGACAGGGGCAAATCAGCCCCAGCATTTT
TRBJ2-1 | 13 | few | TRBV2 | . | CASFGGRTHEQFF | TGTGCCAGCTTCGGGGGACGCACTCATGAGCAGTTCTTC
TRBJ2-5 | 14 | . | TRBV5-1 | . | CASSSDTRQETQYF | TGCGCCAGCAGCTCGGACACCCGCCAAGAGACCCAGTACTTC
TRBJ1-6 | 16 | . | TRBV30 | . | CAWRGPTIFYNSPLHF | TGTGCCTGGAGGGGACCAACAATCTTCTATAATTCACCCCTCCACTTT
TRBJ1-1 | 12 | . | TRBV30 | . | CARRGMNTEAFF | TGTGCCAGAAGGGGAATGAACACTGAAGCTTTCTTT
TRBJ2-2 | 13 | . | TRBV6-1 | . | CASSPTNTGELFF | TGTGCCAGCAGCCCCACGAACACCGGGGAGCTGTTTTTT
TRBJ1-6 | 14 | few | TRBV14 | . | CASSQDLYNSPLHF | TGTGCCAGCAGCCAAGATCTTTATAATTCACCCCTCCACTTT
TRBJ2-5 | 14 | . | TRBV4-2 | . | CASSQETSKETQYF | TGTGCCAGCAGCCAAGAGACTAGTAAGGAGACCCAGTACTTC
TRBJ2-7 | 14 | . | TRBV5-1 | . | CASSNGLSSYEQYF | TGCGCCAGCAGCAACGGACTATCCTCCTACGAGCAGTACTTC
TRBJ1-2 | 15 | . | TRBV7-9 | . | CASSPWVDGLGGYTF | TGTGCCAGCAGCCCCTGGGTTGACGGACTTGGGGGCTACACCTTC
TRBJ1-3 | 15 | once | TRBV11-3 | . | CASSFRPGSGNTIYF | TGTGCCAGCAGCTTTCGACCAGGGTCTGGAAACACCATATATTTT
TRBJ1-2 | 13 | . | TRBV5-4 | TRBD1 | CASSPGQGYGYTF | TGTGCCAGCAGTCCTGGACAGGGGTATGGCTACACCTTC
TRBJ2-7 | 16 | . | TRBV5-4 | TRBD2 | CASSLASSGSNYEQYF | TGTGCCAGCAGCTTGGCTTCTAGCGGGAGTAACTACGAGCAGTACTTC
TRBJ2-1 | 13 | . | TRBV27 | TRBD2 | CASSFAGTIMPFF | TGTGCCAGCAGTTTCGCCGGGACTATCATGCCGTTCTTC
TRBJ2-4 | 19 | . | TRBV10-3 | TRBD2 | CAISESEAGVGVAKNIQYF | TGTGCCATCAGTGAGTCAGAAGCGGGAGTAGGGGTAGCCAAAAACATTCAGTACTTC
TRBJ1-1 | 14 | . | TRBV6-1 | TRBD1 | CASSAQGGNTEAFF | TGTGCCAGCAGTGCCCAGGGGGGGAACACTGAAGCTTTCTTT
TRBJ1-2 | 11 | . | TRBV29-1 | . | CSVEESYGYTF | TGCAGCGTTGAGGAGTCCTATGGCTACACCTTC
TRBJ1-5 | 16 | . | TRBV5-6 | . | CASSLYVGSGNQPQHF | TGTGCCAGCAGCTTGTATGTGGGATCGGGCAATCAGCCCCAGCATTTT
TRBJ2-5 | 17 | once | TRBV5-1 | TRBD2 | CASRNGLAGGPGETQYF | TGCGCCAGCAGAAACGGACTAGCGGGGGGGCCTGGGGAGACCCAGTACTTC
TRBJ1-6 | 16 | . | TRBV27 | . | CASSPLGGSYNSPLHF | TGTGCCAGCAGCCCCCTGGGGGGCTCCTATAATTCACCCCTCCACTTT
TRBJ2-1 | 15 | once | TRBV7-9 | TRBD2 | CASSFISGGNNEQFF | TGTGCCAGCAGCTTTATTAGCGGGGGGAACAATGAGCAGTTCTTC
TRBJ1-6 | 14 | few | TRBV28 | . | CASSRTEYNSPLHF | TGTGCCAGCAGCCGGACAGAGTATAATTCACCCCTCCACTTT
TRBJ1-4 | 16 | . | TRBV28 | TRBD1 | CASSPTGTGLVGKLFF | TGTGCCAGCAGCCCCACCGGGACAGGTTTGGTGGGGAAACTGTTTTTT
TRBJ1-3 | 15 | . | TRBV9 | . | CASSASAGLGNTIYF | TGTGCCAGCAGCGCGAGCGCCGGGCTTGGAAACACCATATATTTT